The rows below give T cell receptor beta chains drawn from one sample of a study of response to subunit inactivated influenza vaccine. TCRdb re-called the RT-PCR reads through MiXCR, storing one row per CDR3 protein. The data hold roughly 180,000 distinct CDR3 sequences, with around 9.2% observed a single time. This sample comprised non-naive T cells sorted from PBMCs, obtained on the day of vaccination. All receptors derive from a man between 50 and 59 years old who received an inactivated influenza vaccine. Each CDR3 is given with its conserved first and last residue. D genes are given only for firm matches. A clone size is listed for some rows: how often the clone was seen (once, few, many), or a class if it is expanded.

TGTGCCAGCAGTTTTTCCCGTGCCGGGGAGCTGTTTTTT	CASSFSRAGELFF	few	TRBJ2-2	TRBV12-3/TRBV12-4	-
TGTGCCAGCAGCTTGGGGGGTTCCCAATGGCAGCCCCAGCATTTT	CASSLGGSQWQPQHF	many	TRBJ1-5	TRBV5-5	-
TGTGCCAGCATGGGACAGGGGTGGCCTGAAGCTTTCTTT	CASMGQGWPEAFF	few	TRBJ1-1	TRBV6-1	TRBD1
TGTGCCAGCAGTTCCCAGGACTTTCTGAGCTCCTACGAGCAGTACTTC	CASSSQDFLSSYEQYF	many	TRBJ2-7	TRBV28	-
TGTGCCATTTCCGACAGGGCAGATCAGCCCCAGCATTTT	CAISDRADQPQHF	-	TRBJ1-5	TRBV6-2/TRBV6-3	TRBD1
TGCAGCGTCGCTACAGGGTCCGGCAATCAGCCCCAGCATTTT	CSVATGSGNQPQHF	many	TRBJ1-5	TRBV29-1	-
TGTGCCATCTCGGGCGGAAGCAATCAGCCCCAGCATTTT	CAISGGSNQPQHF	many	TRBJ1-5	TRBV12-3/TRBV12-4	-
TGTGCCAGCGGGCCCGGGGCGATGATCTACGAGCAGTACTTC	CASGPGAMIYEQYF	many	TRBJ2-7	TRBV5-5	-
TGTGCCAGCAGTACCCGGGGGGCTAAGAACACTGAAGCTTTCTTT	CASSTRGAKNTEAFF	-	TRBJ1-1	TRBV6-1	-
TGTGCCAGCAGCTCCCCCGGGGGGGGGAATGAGCAGTTCTTC	CASSSPGGGNEQFF	-	TRBJ2-1	TRBV7-3	TRBD2
TGTGCCAGCAGCCCCCAGGCTAGGGAGCAGTACTTC	CASSPQAREQYF	many	TRBJ2-7	TRBV7-2	-
TGTGCCAGCAGCGAAGCGGGGGGTGGAGAGACCCAGTACTTC	CASSEAGGGETQYF	medium-sized	TRBJ2-5	TRBV9	TRBD2
TGTGCCAGCAGCGAGACCCCCCAGGGGGGGAATGAGTATTTT	CASSETPQGGNEYF	many	TRBJ2-3	TRBV9	-
TGTGCCAGCCGAGGGGGGGGCTGGGCAGATACGCAGTATTTT	CASRGGGWADTQYF	many	TRBJ2-3	TRBV12-3/TRBV12-4	-
TGCAGTGCTAGGGGGGACAGGGGGCATGGGGGCTATGGCTACACCTTC	CSARGDRGHGGYGYTF	-	TRBJ1-2	TRBV20-1	TRBD1
TGTGCCAGCAGTTACGAAGTTAATCAGCCCCAGCATTTT	CASSYEVNQPQHF	-	TRBJ1-5	TRBV6-2/TRBV6-3	-
TGTGCCAGCAGACCTTACAGGGATTCACCCCTCCACTTT	CASRPYRDSPLHF	many	TRBJ1-6	TRBV12-3/TRBV12-4	-
TGCGCCAGCAGCCAAGGGTCAGGGGCCTTCTATGGCTACACCTTC	CASSQGSGAFYGYTF	-	TRBJ1-2	TRBV4-3	-
TGCGCCAGCAACCGGGACAGTAATTCACCCCTCCACTTT	CASNRDSNSPLHF	-	TRBJ1-6	TRBV4-1	TRBD1
TGTGCCAGCAGAACGACAGATACGCAGTATTTT	CASRTTDTQYF	-	TRBJ2-3	TRBV11-2	-
TGTGCCAGCAGCGGGTCAGGGACACGGATGAACACTGAAGCTTTCTTT	CASSGSGTRMNTEAFF	-	TRBJ1-1	TRBV9	-
TGTGCCACCAGTGATCCACGCGGGCCTAGCACAGATACGCAGTATTTT	CATSDPRGPSTDTQYF	-	TRBJ2-3	TRBV24-1	-
TGTGCCAGCAGCCAGCACACGAACACCGGGGAGCTGTTTTTT	CASSQHTNTGELFF	many	TRBJ2-2	TRBV4-2	-
TGTGCCAGCAGAGCCAGACAGGTGGAGTTCTTC	CASRARQVEFF	few	TRBJ2-1	TRBV6-1	-
TGTGCCAGCAGCCCACCGGGCCACTTAGGACTTAACAATGAGCAGTTCTTC	CASSPPGHLGLNNEQFF	few	TRBJ2-1	TRBV3-1	-
TGTGCCATCGAGCGGGCGGGGTCCAATGAGCAGTTCTTC	CAIERAGSNEQFF	many	TRBJ2-1	TRBV10-3	-
TGTGCCAGCAGCCCTGGTTCTTGGGATGCGCAGTTCTTC	CASSPGSWDAQFF	many	TRBJ2-1	TRBV11-1	-
TGTGCCAGCAGTACGGGACCGAGAAATTCACCCCTCCACTTT	CASSTGPRNSPLHF	few	TRBJ1-6	TRBV12-3/TRBV12-4	-
TGCGCCAGCAGCTTGTCAGGACTGAATAAAGAGACCCAGTACTTC	CASSLSGLNKETQYF	few	TRBJ2-5	TRBV5-1	-
TGTGCCAGCAGCTTTTCTGGGACGGAGCCTGCTAACTATGGCTACACCTTC	CASSFSGTEPANYGYTF	few	TRBJ1-2	TRBV7-9	-
TGTGCCACCACCCAGCAGGCAGGGTTCACCGGGGAGCTGTTTTTT	CATTQQAGFTGELFF	once	TRBJ2-2	TRBV3-1	-
TGTGCCAGCAGTTACTCTGGGGGGGGCTCCTACGAGCAGTACTTC	CASSYSGGGSYEQYF	few	TRBJ2-7	TRBV6-5	TRBD2
TGCAGTGCCCAACCTTTCAGCTCCTACGAGCAGTACTTC	CSAQPFSSYEQYF	-	TRBJ2-7	TRBV20-1	-
TGTGCCAGCGCCCAGGACTATAATTCACCCCTCCACTTT	CASAQDYNSPLHF	few	TRBJ1-6	TRBV12-3/TRBV12-4	-
TGTGCCAGCAGCTATGGACAGGGGGGCGCTGAAGCTTTCTTT	CASSYGQGGAEAFF	few	TRBJ1-1	TRBV11-2	TRBD1
TGCAGTGCTGCGATTGGAGCAACTAATGAAAAACTGTTTTTT	CSAAIGATNEKLFF	few	TRBJ1-4	TRBV20-1	-
TGTGCCAGCAGACCGAGACAGGGGAATGAGCAGTTCTTC	CASRPRQGNEQFF	few	TRBJ2-1	TRBV7-8	TRBD1
TGTGCCAGCAGTTACTCGATGCAAGCGGTCAGCTCCTACAATGAGCAGTTCTTC	CASSYSMQAVSSYNEQFF	-	TRBJ2-1	TRBV6-2/TRBV6-3	-
TGTGCCAGCAGCATAGGACTAGCGGGAGGTGTTGAGCAGTTCTTC	CASSIGLAGGVEQFF	many	TRBJ2-1	TRBV7-8	TRBD2
TGTGCCAGCAGTTTGTCCACAGGGGGCTCCTACAATGAGCAGTTCTTC	CASSLSTGGSYNEQFF	medium-sized	TRBJ2-1	TRBV28	TRBD1
TGTGCCAGCAGCAAAAAACGGGGGGGCGTCGAGACCCAGTACTTC	CASSKKRGGVETQYF	-	TRBJ2-5	TRBV7-2	TRBD2
TGCAGTGCCCACCGAGGTACCTCCTACAATGAGCAGTTCTTC	CSAHRGTSYNEQFF	-	TRBJ2-1	TRBV20-1	-
TGTGCCACCGCTAGCCCATCGTACAATGAGCAGTTCTTC	CATASPSYNEQFF	-	TRBJ2-1	TRBV10-3	-
TGTGCCAGCAGCTTAGGGACACGCCCGGGCGACGAGCAGTACTTC	CASSLGTRPGDEQYF	few	TRBJ2-7	TRBV5-8	-
TGCAGTGTAATTCGTGGGGGGGAGGGAGCTTTCTTT	CSVIRGGEGAFF	few	TRBJ1-1	TRBV20-1	-
TGCAGTGCTAGAGATCTAGGTAGCGGGAGAAGGAATGAGCAGTTCTTC	CSARDLGSGRRNEQFF	many	TRBJ2-1	TRBV20-1	TRBD2
TGTGCCAGCAGTGACCGGGGGAGAGAAAAACTGTTTTTT	CASSDRGREKLFF	-	TRBJ1-4	TRBV6-1	-
TGCGCCAGCAGCCAAGGTTCGGCTAGGGGAAGAGAGACCCAGTACTTC	CASSQGSARGRETQYF	-	TRBJ2-5	TRBV4-1	-
TGTGCCAGCAGTCCCGTCGGGACTAGCGGGGGAGGGGCCAAAAACATTCAGTACTTC	CASSPVGTSGGGAKNIQYF	few	TRBJ2-4	TRBV27	TRBD2
TGTGCCAGCAGCCCGAACAGGGGGTATTCCTACGAGCAGTACTTC	CASSPNRGYSYEQYF	many	TRBJ2-7	TRBV11-2	TRBD1
TGCAGCGTTACTTACTCGGCTAGCACAGATACGCAGTATTTT	CSVTYSASTDTQYF	few	TRBJ2-3	TRBV29-1	-
TGTGCCAGCAGCTCCCAGACAGGGGGCGGAGAGACCCAGTACTTC	CASSSQTGGGETQYF	few	TRBJ2-5	TRBV7-2	TRBD1
TGTGCCAGCAGCAGGGGAGTAGCGGGAGTGAGAGGTGAGCAGTTCTTC	CASSRGVAGVRGEQFF	-	TRBJ2-1	TRBV7-2	TRBD2
TGTGCCATCCGTCAGGGAGTTAACACCGGGGAGCTGTTTTTT	CAIRQGVNTGELFF	few	TRBJ2-2	TRBV10-3	-